Described below is a single T cell receptor beta chain sequence and its context. Its antigen is unknown. These data originate in a study of regulatory T cells in long-lasting Graves disease. As for the study in general: To qualify as persistent, Graves' disease required over 5 years of antithyroid drugs with positive TSH receptor antibodies. Points from the study as a whole: Persistent patients shared more public clonotypes (under 3,000) than newly diagnosed patients (about 1,000). The work looked only at peripheral blood and did not look at thyroid tissue.

Described time point: persistent/refractory GD, antithyroid drugs over 5 years with positive TRAb. The authors made the TCR library using RNA they extracted from PBMCs. V lost 6 bases and J lost 5; bases outside the gene matches: 10. The germline CDR1 and CDR2 sequences are SGHRS and YFSETQ. The CDR3 runs 15 residues. Combining iRepertoire HTBI primers with Arm-PCR of CDR3 regions, the authors built TCR beta libraries. Using its own MiXCR run on the multiplex PCR reads, TCRdb lists one record per CDR3 protein. Of 250,000 to 300,000 distinct CDR3 sequences listed, 22% are singletons. This TCR came from a female donor with Graves disease. The chain recombines TRBV5-1 with TRBJ2-3; 9 bases map to TRBD2. Sequencing used peripheral blood mononuclear cells (PBMCs), obtained when the disease was refractory, from a patient treated with antithyroid drugs. The CDR3, as DNA: TGCGCCAGCACCCAAGGGACTAGCAACAGAGATACGCAGTATTTT. As protein: CASTQGTSNRDTQYF.